The present T cell receptor beta chain was sequenced within a study of T cell responses to AZD1222 COVID-19 vaccine. General study points: Donors were chiefly white British, with a greater number of females, and clonal diversity was perhaps underestimated.

The J segment lost 8 bases and the V segment lost 5 bases, leaving 8 bases of the junction unmatched. Per germline, CDR1 SGHNT and CDR2 YYREEE (reference sequence). The CDR3 runs to 14 residues. Sequencing used immunoSEQ multiplex PCR; TCRdb keeps in-frame clones, though not all of them. Among 130,000 to 150,000 clones listed, roughly 91% were seen once. A remark on this clone: Its specificity is unknown.

This TCR was recovered from an adult who received the AZD1222 COVID-19 vaccine. The V and J genes are TRBV5-4 and TRBJ2-1, with 9 positions matching TRBD2. Source: peripheral blood, taken 28 days after the second AZD1222 dose. As DNA, the CDR3 is TGTGCCAGCAGTCCTAGCGGGGCCAGGGATGAGCAGTTCTTC. Residues: CASSPSGARDEQFF.